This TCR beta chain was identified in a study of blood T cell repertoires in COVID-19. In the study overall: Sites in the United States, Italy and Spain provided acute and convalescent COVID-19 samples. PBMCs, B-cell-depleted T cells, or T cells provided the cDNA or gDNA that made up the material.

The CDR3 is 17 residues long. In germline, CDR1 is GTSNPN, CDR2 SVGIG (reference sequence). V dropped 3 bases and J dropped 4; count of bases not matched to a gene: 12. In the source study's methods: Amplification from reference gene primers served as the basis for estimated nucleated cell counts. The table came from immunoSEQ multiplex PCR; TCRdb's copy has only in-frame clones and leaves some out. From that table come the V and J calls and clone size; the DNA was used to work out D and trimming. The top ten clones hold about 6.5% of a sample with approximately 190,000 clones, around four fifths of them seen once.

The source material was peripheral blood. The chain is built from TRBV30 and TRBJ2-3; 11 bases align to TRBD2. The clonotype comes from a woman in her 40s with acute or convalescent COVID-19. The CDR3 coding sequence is TGTGCCTGGAGACCGGGACTAGCGGAAGGGAAGGCAGATACGCAGTATTTT. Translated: CAWRPGLAEGKADTQYF.